Each of the 9 T cell receptor beta chains below was sequenced from the same sample in a study of T cell changes during pregnancy in multiple sclerosis. Here immunoSEQ multiplex PCR was the method, and the copy in TCRdb shows in-frame clones only, minus some. The data hold around 20,000 clones, with 80% to 90% observed a single time. The material sequenced was CD8+ T cells from peripheral blood mononuclear cells, taken after pregnancy. All receptors derive from a female donor in good health, enrolled as a control in a pregnancy study.

This sequence joins TRBV5-6 and TRBJ1-2; D uncertain. The CDR3 totals 14 residues. Deletions cut 1 base from V and 3 bases from J, with 10 bases between. CDR1 and CDR2 (germline): SGHDT, YYEEEE. The CDR3 region is CASSLTVVDYGYTF. DNA of the CDR3: TGTGCCAGCAGCTTGACGGTGGTGGACTATGGCTACACCTTC.

This chain links TRBV7-9 with TRBJ1-5; 8 positions match TRBD1. Looked up from germline, CDR1 is SEHNR and CDR2 is FQNEAQ (reference sequence). After removal of 8 bases from V and 5 bases from J, the junction contained 8 bases not matched to a gene. The CDR3 has 14 amino acids. CDR3 sequence (DNA): TGTGCCAGCGGAAGACAGGGGTCGGATCAGCCCCAGCATTTT. This sequence encodes CASGRQGSDQPQHF.

The genes are TRBV10-3 and TRBJ1-2; unclear D gene. This CDR3 spans 16 amino acids. V dropped 6 bases and J dropped 3 bases, with 20 bases sitting between them. CDR1 is ENHRY and CDR2 is SYGVKD in the germline V gene. In DNA form, the CDR3 reads TGTGCCATCAGGCAAACGGAGACCCCGTCCTACTATGGCTACACCTTC. This codes for CAIRQTETPSYYGYTF.

The J gene is TRBJ1-1, the V gene TRBV6-5; D gene unclear. The CDR3 has 15 residues. V was cut by 6 bases and J by 0 bases, with 14 bases left in between. The germline gives CDR1 MNHEY, CDR2 SVGAGI. CDR3 region: CASSLTPFVNTEAFF. The CDR3 DNA follows: TGTGCCAGCAGCCTAACTCCTTTTGTGAACACTGAAGCTTTCTTT.

This clone has only one observation. This sequence joins TRBV27 and TRBJ2-1; D not resolved. V was cut by 4 bases and J by 2 bases, with 15 bases left in between. There are 16 residues in the CDR3. CDR1 and CDR2 (germline): MNHEY, SMNVEV (reference sequence). The CDR3 sequence is CASSSLISEAYNEQFF. Here the CDR3 DNA reads TGTGCCAGCAGTTCCCTCATCAGCGAGGCCTACAATGAGCAGTTCTTC.

The chain links TRBV25-1 to TRBJ1-2, with TRBD1 identical over 8 bases. The CDR3 totals 14 residues. Losses at the gene ends were 6 bases for V and 5 bases for J; bases not matched to a gene: 8. The germline V gene encodes CDR1 MGHDK and CDR2 SYGVNS. The chain's CDR3 is CASSRTGHGYGYTF. The CDR3 DNA reads TGTGCCAGCAGCCGGACAGGGCATGGGTATGGCTACACCTTC.

This chain joins TRBV7-2 and TRBJ2-5; a possible D gene is TRBD1 (5 bases). The germline V and J ends were trimmed by 0 bases and 5 bases, with 16 bases remaining between them. Germline V gene lookup returns CDR1 SGHTA and CDR2 FQGNSA. This CDR3 contains 16 residues. The CDR3 region has the DNA TGTGCCAGCAGCTTAGCGCTGGGGCCGGGTTACGAGACCCAGTACTTC. This translates into CASSLALGPGYETQYF.

V is TRBV9 and J is TRBJ1-1; tentative D call: TRBD1 (5 bases). CDR3 length: 14 residues. The germline CDR1 and CDR2 sequences are SGDLS and YYNGEE. V was clipped by 4 bases and J by 1 base, with 11 bases between them. DNA of the CDR3: TGTGCCAGCAGCCCCCTGGACACGAACACTGAAGCTTTCTTT. Translation gives CASSPLDTNTEAFF.

The chain links TRBV7-9 to TRBJ2-3; 11 bases map to TRBD2. The CDR3 extends over 18 amino acids. The germline V gene encodes CDR1 SEHNR and CDR2 FQNEAQ (reference sequence). V shed 5 bases and J 6 bases; nucleotides not matched to a gene: 16. CDR3 in amino acids: CASSPVLAGGGIMDTQYF. For the CDR3, the DNA is TGTGCCAGCAGCCCGGTCCTAGCGGGGGGCGGAATCATGGATACGCAGTATTTT.